Below are 20 T cell receptor beta chains sequenced from a single sample in a study of spatial heterogeneity in lung cancer. TCRdb redid the calling of the 5' RACE reads with MiXCR, one entry per CDR3 protein. The sample consists of a few thousand distinct CDR3 sequences, about 25% of them appearing once. The sample's time point: sample taken at primary tumor resection. These receptors' antigens are unknown. Findings of the study overall: Counts of expanded alpha and beta TCRs within tumors tracked the tumor nonsynonymous mutation count.

The material was lung tumor tissue, obtained at surgery. The receptors were sampled from a male donor with early-stage non-small cell lung cancer.

This clonotype is medium-sized by share. The V and J genes are TRBV28 and TRBJ2-5; weak D call: TRBD2 (6 bases). Germline CDR1 is MDHEN and CDR2 is SYDVKM. V was pared by 3 bases and J by 5 bases, with 16 bases between. The CDR3 sequence is 15 residues long. CDR3 residues: CASSFERREWETQYF. CDR3 DNA sequence: TGTGCCAGCAGTTTTGAGAGGAGGGAATGGGAGACCCAGTACTTC.

This clonotype has just a few counts. The V gene is TRBV5-4, the J gene TRBJ2-5; D call uncertain. V was shortened by 1 base and J by 3 bases, with 7 bases between the two germline ends. Germline values: CDR1 SGHNT, CDR2 YYREEE (reference sequence). This CDR3 has 13 amino acids. CDR3: CASSLQEKETQYF. In DNA, the CDR3 is TGTGCCAGCAGCTTGCAGGAGAAAGAGACCCAGTACTTC.

This clonotype is medium-sized within its sample. V is TRBV7-6 and J is TRBJ2-3, with a weak D call TRBD2 (6 bases). The V end lost 5 bases, the J end lost 2 bases, and 14 bases lay between the germline ends. The CDR3 contains 15 residues. Per germline, CDR1 SGHVS and CDR2 FNYEAQ. This chain's CDR3 is CASSPRAGYTDTQYF. CDR3 coding DNA: TGTGCCAGCAGCCCAAGAGCGGGTTACACAGATACGCAGTATTTT.

The rearrangement uses TRBV18 and TRBJ1-5; D might be TRBD1 (6 bases). This CDR3 is built from 15 residues. V dropped 3 bases and J dropped 1 base, with 10 bases sitting between them. CDR1 is KGHSH, CDR2 LQKENI, per germline. In nucleotides, the CDR3 is TGTGCCAGCTCACCGTCGGGGGCGAGCAATCAGCCCCAGCATTTT. Translating gives CASSPSGASNQPQHF.

The chain couples TRBV20-1 to TRBJ2-7; TRBD2 matches at 14 bases. V lost 7 bases, J lost 2 bases, and 10 bases stayed unmatched. This CDR3 is 16 amino acids long. Germline V gene sequence: CDR1 DFQATT, CDR2 SNEGSKA (reference sequence). CDR3 sequence reads: CSVTRTSGGKPYEQYF. The CDR3, as DNA: TGCAGTGTCACCCGGACTAGCGGGGGGAAACCCTACGAGCAGTACTTC.

By its share, this clonotype is medium-sized. The chain couples TRBV28 to TRBJ2-3, with 10 positions matching TRBD2. The CDR3 runs 16 residues. With V trimmed by 3 bases and J by 3 bases, 6 bases remained unmatched. CDR1 and CDR2 from the germline V gene are MDHEN and SYDVKM. For the CDR3, the DNA is TGTGCCAGCAGTTTTATGCTAGCGGGAGCTACAGATACGCAGTATTTT. This encodes CASSFMLAGATDTQYF. The full variable domain, completed using reference TRBV28 and TRBJ2-3, is DVKVTQSSRYLVKRTGEKVFLECVQDMDHENMFWYRQDPGLGLRLIYFSYDVKMKEKGDIPEGYSVSREKKERFSLILESASTNQTSMYLCASSFMLAGATDTQYFGPGTRLTVL.

This clonotype was counted between two and nine times. The chain recombines TRBV12-5 with TRBJ2-7; D perhaps matches TRBD1 (6 bases). CDR1 LGHNT and CDR2 FRNRAP come from the germline V gene. The V gene lost 4 bases and the J gene lost 3 bases, with 10 bases spanning the gap. The CDR3 contains 13 residues. The CDR3 bases are TGTGCTAGTGGTTGGGGACATAGCTACGAGCAGTACTTC. This translates into CASGWGHSYEQYF.

In this sample, this clonotype is medium-sized. The chain combines TRBV6-5 with TRBJ2-1; no reliable D call. CDR3 length: 14 residues. V was shortened by 4 bases and J by 1 base, with 8 bases between the two germline ends. Germline CDR1 and CDR2: MNHEY and SVGAGI. The chain's CDR3 is CASSLSRSYNEQFF. The CDR3 bases are TGTGCCAGCAGTTTAAGCCGATCCTACAATGAGCAGTTCTTC.

Only one count was recorded for this clonotype. The J gene is TRBJ2-6, the V gene TRBV18, with 11 bases identical to TRBD1. Germline assignment: CDR1 KGHSH and CDR2 LQKENI. V gave up 1 base and J gave up 4 bases; unmatched junction bases: 6. The CDR3 is 18 residues long. CDR3: CASSPRGQGAPGANVLTF. The DNA of the CDR3 is TGTGCCAGCTCACCACGAGGACAGGGGGCGCCGGGGGCCAACGTCCTGACTTTC.

V is TRBV10-3 and J is TRBJ2-5; TRBD2 might be the D (5 bases). Trimming took off 6 bases at V and 2 bases at J, with 16 bases between the two ends. The germline CDR1 and CDR2 sequences are ENHRY and SYGVKD. CDR3 length: 15 residues. The CDR3 DNA is TGTGCCATCAGCGAAAGCGGCGAGGAACAAGAGACCCAGTACTTC. This codes for CAISESGEEQETQYF.

This clonotype is medium-sized (0.01 to 0.1%) by share. The rearrangement uses TRBV5-1 and TRBJ2-3; 10 bases align to TRBD1. Germline CDR1 is SGHRS and CDR2 is YFSETQ. J lost 1 base, V lost 4 bases, and 6 bases had no gene match. This CDR3 has 16 amino acids. This CDR3 reads CASSSDRGQGTDTQYF. CDR3 sequence (DNA): TGCGCCAGCAGCAGTGACAGGGGGCAAGGCACAGATACGCAGTATTTT.

By sample share, this clonotype is medium-sized. This sequence joins TRBV7-3 and TRBJ2-1, with a tentative D call TRBD2 (6 bases). Trimming took 2 bases from V and 13 from J, leaving 18 bases between them. The CDR3 has 14 residues. Germline CDR1 SGHTA, CDR2 FQGTGA. CDR3 nucleotide sequence: TGTGCCAGCAGCTTAGGATCACAGCGGAGGGAACAGTTCTTC. It translates to CASSLGSQRREQFF.

The rearrangement links TRBV11-2 to TRBJ2-4; D gene ambiguous. The V gene lost 3 bases and the J gene lost 12 bases, with 15 bases spanning the gap. This CDR3 has 13 amino acids. Germline CDR1 reads SGHAT; CDR2 reads FQNNGV. The CDR3 loop reads CASSFGRNEDQYF. CDR3 sequence (DNA): TGTGCCAGCAGCTTCGGACGTAATGAGGATCAGTACTTC.

This clonotype occurred a few times. The V and J genes are TRBV20-1 and TRBJ2-7; TRBD2 might be the D (6 bases). The length of the CDR3 is 14 residues. V was clipped by 3 bases and J by 2 bases, with 14 bases between them. Germline V gene lookup returns CDR1 DFQATT and CDR2 SNEGSKA (reference sequence). The CDR3 DNA reads TGCAGTGCTAGTCCGGACTACCCACCCTACGAGCAGTACTTC. Translating it yields CSASPDYPPYEQYF.

This clonotype is labeled as medium-sized. The genes are TRBV2 and TRBJ2-7, with 9 bases fitting TRBD1. The germline CDR1 and CDR2 sequences are SNHLY and FYNNEI. V was pared by 10 bases and J by 0 bases, with 4 bases of the junction left unmatched. The CDR3 length is 13 residues. The CDR3 sequence: CATGTGSSYEQYF. CDR3 DNA: TGTGCCACCGGGACAGGGAGCTCCTACGAGCAGTACTTC. The full variable domain, its missing parts supplied by reference TRBV2 and TRBJ2-7, is EPEVTQTPSHQVTQMGQEVILRCVPISNHLYFYWYRQILGQKVEFLVSFYNNEISEKSEIFDDQFSVERPDGSNFTLKIRSTKLEDSAMYFCATGTGSSYEQYFGPGTRLTVT.

V usage is TRBV6-6 and J usage is TRBJ2-3; D perhaps matches TRBD2 (6 bases). With 7 bases removed from V and 5 bases from J, the gap between germline ends came to 10 bases. The germline V gene has CDR1 MNHNY and CDR2 SVGAGI (reference sequence). This CDR3 has 12 amino acids. This CDR3 is CASTGAGDTQYF. CDR3 DNA: TGTGCCAGCACGGGAGCGGGAGATACGCAGTATTTT.

By frequency in the sample, this clonotype is medium-sized. The chain uses TRBV2 and TRBJ2-1; the match to TRBD2 covers 8 bases. V lost 11 bases and J lost 7; bases outside the gene matches: 7. The CDR3 loop spans 12 amino acids. The germline gives CDR1 SNHLY, CDR2 FYNNEI. The CDR3 DNA sequence: TGTGCCGGATCTGGACTAGCTAATGAGCAGTTCTTC. Translating gives CAGSGLANEQFF.

The V call is TRBV3-1, the J call TRBJ2-3; possibly TRBD1 for D (5 bases). The CDR3 is 16 amino acids. V lost 5 bases, J lost 6 bases, and 21 bases lay in between. The germline V gene encodes CDR1 LGHDT and CDR2 YNNKEL (reference sequence). CDR3 sequence (DNA): TGTGCCAGCAGCAGCTTCCGGACACTATTAACCGATACGCAGTATTTT. It translates to CASSSFRTLLTDTQYF.

This clonotype ranks as medium-sized. V is TRBV30 and J is TRBJ2-3, with D perhaps TRBD2 (5 bases). Trimming took 5 bases from V and 6 from J, leaving 6 bases between them. This CDR3 contains 10 residues. CDR1 is GTSNPN and CDR2 is SVGIG in the germline V gene (reference sequence). The CDR3, as DNA: TGTGCCTGGGGACTTGATACGCAGTATTTT. Residues: CAWGLDTQYF.

By share, this clonotype counts as medium-sized. This chain uses TRBV28 with TRBJ1-1; no reliable D call. The V end lost 3 bases, the J end lost 5 bases, and 13 bases lay between the germline ends. There are 14 residues in the CDR3. Germline-derived CDR1 and CDR2 are MDHEN and SYDVKM. The CDR3 DNA is TGTGCCAGCAGTTTTGGGGTTTTTGGTACTGAAGCTTTCTTT. It specifies CASSFGVFGTEAFF.